A selection of T cell receptor beta chains follows, all from one sample in a study of a mutant IDH1 vaccine in newly diagnosed glioma. Produced via immunoSEQ multiplex PCR; TCRdb's table is partial and in-frame only. The table records around 65,000 clones, roughly four fifths of them present only once. These receptors have no known antigen. The specimen comprised PBMCs, sampled from a glioma patient whose treatment included an IDH1 peptide vaccine. These receptors came from a man aged 25 to 40 with glioma. CDR3s include the opening cysteine and the closing phenylalanine or tryptophan.

TRBV10-3	TRBJ2-1	CAIKHRGGDLSSNEQFF
TRBV5-1	TRBJ2-7	CASSVQGARFEQYF
TRBV7-8	TRBJ2-7	CASSPTRTGTYEQYF
TRBV6-5	TRBJ1-2	CASSYNTLGPYGYTF
TRBV9	TRBJ1-4	CASSSGQIATNEKLFF
TRBV15	TRBJ1-1	CATSRDRRQGNTEAFF
TRBV30	TRBJ1-1	CAWTEFGTVRLNTEAFF
TRBV2	TRBJ2-1	CAIPWGRPPYNEQFF
TRBV6-5	TRBJ2-7	CASREDRNSYEQYF
TRBV4-1	TRBJ1-2	CASSQPTGGPGYGYTF
TRBV4-1	TRBJ1-3	CASRPMAGDRVAGNTIYF
TRBV28	TRBJ1-4	CASSPQVPTNEKLFF
TRBV4-2	TRBJ2-4	CASSHGQGKGENIQYF
TRBV19	TRBJ2-7	CASGDRGLYEQYF
TRBV2	TRBJ2-3	CASSDGARMSTDTQYF
TRBV2	TRBJ2-2	CASRTGTTNTGELFF
TRBV5-1	TRBJ2-5	CASSKGNAQETQYF
TRBV6-1	TRBJ1-4	CATRRQGPLSEKLFF
TRBV7-9	TRBJ1-3	CASSLDYLEARPTGNTIYF